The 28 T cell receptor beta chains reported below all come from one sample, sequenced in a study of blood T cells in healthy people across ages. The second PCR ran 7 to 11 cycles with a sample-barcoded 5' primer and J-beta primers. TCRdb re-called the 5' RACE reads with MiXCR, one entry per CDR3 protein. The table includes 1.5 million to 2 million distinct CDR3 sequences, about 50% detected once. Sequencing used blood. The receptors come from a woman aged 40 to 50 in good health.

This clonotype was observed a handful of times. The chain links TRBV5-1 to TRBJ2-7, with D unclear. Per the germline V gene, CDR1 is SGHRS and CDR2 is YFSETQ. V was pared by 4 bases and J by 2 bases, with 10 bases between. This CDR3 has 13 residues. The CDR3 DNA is TGCGCCAGCAGCACCAACAGCCCCTACGAGCAGTACTTC. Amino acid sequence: CASSTNSPYEQYF.

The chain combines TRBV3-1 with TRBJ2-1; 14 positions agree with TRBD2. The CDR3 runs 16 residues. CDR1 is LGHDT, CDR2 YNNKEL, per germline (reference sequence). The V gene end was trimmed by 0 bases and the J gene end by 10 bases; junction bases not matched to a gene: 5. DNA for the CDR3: TGTGCCAGCAGCCAAGAGACTAGCGGGGGGGCCTGGGAGCAGTTCTTC. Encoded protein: CASSQETSGGAWEQFF.

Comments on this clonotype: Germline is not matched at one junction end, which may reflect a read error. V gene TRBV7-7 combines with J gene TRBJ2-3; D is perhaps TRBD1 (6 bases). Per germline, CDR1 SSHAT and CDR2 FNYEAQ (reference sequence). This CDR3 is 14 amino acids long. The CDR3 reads CASSVPTGTDTQYF. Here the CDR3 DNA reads TGTGCTAGCAGCGTACCGACAGGTACAGATACGCAGTATTTT.

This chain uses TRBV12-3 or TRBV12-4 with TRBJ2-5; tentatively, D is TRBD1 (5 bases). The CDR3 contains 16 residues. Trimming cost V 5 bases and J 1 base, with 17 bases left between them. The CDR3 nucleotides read TGTGCCAGCAGTCCCGATTTGAGACAGAGCCAAGAGACCCAGTACTTC. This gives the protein CASSPDLRQSQETQYF.

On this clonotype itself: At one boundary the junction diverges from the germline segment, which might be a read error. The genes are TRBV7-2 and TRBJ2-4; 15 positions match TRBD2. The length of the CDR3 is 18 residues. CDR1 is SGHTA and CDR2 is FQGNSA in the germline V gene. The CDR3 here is CAGSLVGTSGGAKNIQYF. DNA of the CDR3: TGTGCCGGCAGCTTAGTCGGGACTAGCGGGGGGGCCAAAAACATTCAGTACTTC.

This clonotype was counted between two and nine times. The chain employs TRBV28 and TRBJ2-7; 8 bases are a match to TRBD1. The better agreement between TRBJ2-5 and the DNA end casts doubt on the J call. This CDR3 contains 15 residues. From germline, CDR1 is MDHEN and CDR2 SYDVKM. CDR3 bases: TGTGCCAGCAGCAAGACTGGACAGGGCGGGGAGACCCAGTACTTC. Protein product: CASSKTGQGGETQYF.

The CDR3 nucleotides are TGTGCCAGCAGTTTCGACCGACGCACAGATACGCAGTATTTT. Its translation: CASSFDRRTDTQYF. The chain is built from TRBV28 and TRBJ2-3; the D is unclear. In germline, CDR1 is MDHEN, CDR2 SYDVKM. Trimming left V 3 bases short and J 1 base short, with 8 bases between. This CDR3 contains 14 residues.

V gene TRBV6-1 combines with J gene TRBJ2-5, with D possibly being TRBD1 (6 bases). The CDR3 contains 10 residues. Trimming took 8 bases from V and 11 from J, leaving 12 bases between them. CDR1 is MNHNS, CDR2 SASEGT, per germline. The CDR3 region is CASGGQKQYF. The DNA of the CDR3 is TGTGCCAGCGGCGGACAGAAGCAGTACTTC.

CDR3 sequence reads: CASSQRLNTDTQYF. DNA of the CDR3: TGTGCCAGCAGCCAACGGCTAAACACAGATACGCAGTATTTT. The gene calls are TRBV3-1 and TRBJ2-3; no firm D call. V lost 2 bases and J lost 2, with 8 bases in between. This CDR3 has 14 amino acids. The V gene's germline CDR1 is LGHDT and CDR2 YNNKEL (reference sequence).

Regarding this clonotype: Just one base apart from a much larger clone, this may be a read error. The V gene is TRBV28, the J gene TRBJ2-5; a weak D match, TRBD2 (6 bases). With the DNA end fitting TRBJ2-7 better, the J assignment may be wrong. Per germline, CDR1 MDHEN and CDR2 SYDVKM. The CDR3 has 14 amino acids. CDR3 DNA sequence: TGTGCCGGCAGTTCCGGGACTGTTTTCGGCGAGCAGTACTTC. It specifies CAGSSGTVFGEQYF.

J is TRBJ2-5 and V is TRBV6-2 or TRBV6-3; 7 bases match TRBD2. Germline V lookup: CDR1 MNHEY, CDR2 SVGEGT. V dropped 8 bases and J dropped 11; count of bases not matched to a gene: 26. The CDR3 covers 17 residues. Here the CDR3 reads CASSESPGGISVGEQYF. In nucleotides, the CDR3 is TGTGCCAGCTCCGAGTCCCCCGGGGGGATCTCGGTGGGTGAGCAGTACTTC.

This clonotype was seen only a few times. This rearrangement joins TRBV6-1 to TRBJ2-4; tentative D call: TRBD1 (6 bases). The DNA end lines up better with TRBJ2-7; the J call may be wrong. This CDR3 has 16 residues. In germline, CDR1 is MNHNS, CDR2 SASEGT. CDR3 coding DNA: TGTGCCAGCAGTGAACTCTACAGGGTGCCCCCCTACGAGCAGTACTTC. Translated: CASSELYRVPPYEQYF.

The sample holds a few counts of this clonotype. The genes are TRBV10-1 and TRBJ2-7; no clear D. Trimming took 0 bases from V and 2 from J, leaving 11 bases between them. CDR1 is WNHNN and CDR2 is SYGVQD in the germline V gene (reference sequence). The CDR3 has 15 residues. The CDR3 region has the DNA TGCGCCAGCAGTGAGTCAGGTTGGCAGGCCTACGAGCAGTACTTC. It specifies CASSESGWQAYEQYF.

The DNA for the CDR3 is TGCGCCAGCAGCCAAGATTCGATACAAGCGGGGGCTAACCCGTATACCTACAATGAGCAGTACTTC. The encoded protein is CASSQDSIQAGANPYTYNEQYF. The chain combines TRBV4-3 with TRBJ2-1, with 8 positions matching TRBD2. The DNA end is a closer match to TRBJ2-7, so the J assignment may be wrong. Germline V gene data show CDR1 as LGHNA and CDR2 as YSLEER. The CDR3 is 22 amino acids.

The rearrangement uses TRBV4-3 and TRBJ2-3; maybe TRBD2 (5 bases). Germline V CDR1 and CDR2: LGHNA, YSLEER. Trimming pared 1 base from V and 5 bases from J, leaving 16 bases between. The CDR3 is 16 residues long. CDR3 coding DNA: TGCGCCAGCAGCCAAGGACCGAGGAGCGGCCGAGATACGCAGTATTTT. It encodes CASSQGPRSGRDTQYF.

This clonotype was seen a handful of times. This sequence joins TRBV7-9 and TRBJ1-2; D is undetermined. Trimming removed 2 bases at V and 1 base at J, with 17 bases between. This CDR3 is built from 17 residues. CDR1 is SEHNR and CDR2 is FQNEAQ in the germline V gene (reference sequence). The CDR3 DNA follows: TGTGCCAGCAGCTTACTCGGAAACATCGGGCTTAACTATGGCTACACCTTC. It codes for CASSLLGNIGLNYGYTF.

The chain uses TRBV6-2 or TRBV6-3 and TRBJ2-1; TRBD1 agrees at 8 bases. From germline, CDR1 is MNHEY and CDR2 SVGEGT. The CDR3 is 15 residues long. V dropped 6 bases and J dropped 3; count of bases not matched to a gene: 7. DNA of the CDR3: TGTGCCAGCAGCAATACCGGGACAGGCTACAATGAGCAGTTCTTC. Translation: CASSNTGTGYNEQFF.

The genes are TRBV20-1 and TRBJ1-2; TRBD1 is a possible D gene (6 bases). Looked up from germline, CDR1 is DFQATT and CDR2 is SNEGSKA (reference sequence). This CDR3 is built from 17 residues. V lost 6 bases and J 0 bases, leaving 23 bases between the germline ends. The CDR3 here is CSALSDSSTHSNYGYTF. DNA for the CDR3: TGCAGTGCCCTCTCGGACAGCTCAACACATTCTAACTATGGCTACACCTTC.

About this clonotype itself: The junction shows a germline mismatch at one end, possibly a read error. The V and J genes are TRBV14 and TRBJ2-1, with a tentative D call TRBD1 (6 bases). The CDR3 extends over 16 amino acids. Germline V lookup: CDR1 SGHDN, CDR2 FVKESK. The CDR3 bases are TGTGCCAGCAGCCAAGATCCTAGGGGGTTTGTTAATGAGCAGTGCTTC. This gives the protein CASSQDPRGFVNEQCF.

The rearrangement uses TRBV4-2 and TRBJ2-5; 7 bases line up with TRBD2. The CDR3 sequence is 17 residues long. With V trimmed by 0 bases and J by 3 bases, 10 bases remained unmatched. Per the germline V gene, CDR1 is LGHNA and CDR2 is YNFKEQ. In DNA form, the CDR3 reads TGTGCCAGCAGCCAAGATGTCCTAGCGGAGGAGGAAGAGACCCAGTACTTC. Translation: CASSQDVLAEEEETQYF.

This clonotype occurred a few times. In DNA form, the CDR3 reads TGTGCCACGAGCGGGGCCACCCTCGAGCAGTACTTC. This translates into CATSGATLEQYF. The chain couples TRBV10-3 to TRBJ2-5; 7 positions agree with TRBD2. The J call may be in error: the DNA end matches TRBJ2-7 better. The CDR3 is made up of 12 amino acids. From germline, CDR1 is ENHRY and CDR2 SYGVKD.

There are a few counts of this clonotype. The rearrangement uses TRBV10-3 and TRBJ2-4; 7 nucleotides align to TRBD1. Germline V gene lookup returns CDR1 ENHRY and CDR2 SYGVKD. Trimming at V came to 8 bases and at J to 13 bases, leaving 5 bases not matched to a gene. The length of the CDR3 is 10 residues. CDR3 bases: TGTGCCATCCTAACAGGGGAGCAGTACTTC. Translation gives CAILTGEQYF.

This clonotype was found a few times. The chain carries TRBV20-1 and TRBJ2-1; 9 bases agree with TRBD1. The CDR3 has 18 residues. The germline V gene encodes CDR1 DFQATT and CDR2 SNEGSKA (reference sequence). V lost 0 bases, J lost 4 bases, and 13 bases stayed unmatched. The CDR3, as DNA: TGCAGTGCTAGAGATCCCACGACAGGGGGTTTCGGGTACAATGAGCAGTTCTTC. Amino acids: CSARDPTTGGFGYNEQFF.

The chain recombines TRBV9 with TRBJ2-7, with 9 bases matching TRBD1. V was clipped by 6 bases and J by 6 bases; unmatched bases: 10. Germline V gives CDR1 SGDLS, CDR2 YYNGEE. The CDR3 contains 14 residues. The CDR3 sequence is CASIPVQGAFEQYF. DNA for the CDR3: TGTGCCAGCATCCCAGTACAGGGGGCGTTCGAGCAGTACTTC.

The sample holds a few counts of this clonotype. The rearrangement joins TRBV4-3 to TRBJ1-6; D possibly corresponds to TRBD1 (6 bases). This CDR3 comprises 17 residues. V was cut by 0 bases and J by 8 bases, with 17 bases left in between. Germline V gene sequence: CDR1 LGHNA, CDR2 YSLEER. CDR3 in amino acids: CASSQDPVQGSYSPLHF. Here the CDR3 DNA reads TGCGCCAGCAGCCAAGATCCGGTCCAGGGGTCTTATTCACCCCTCCACTTT.

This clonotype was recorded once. Here the CDR3 DNA reads TGTGCCAGCAGCCAAACCGTCCTCACTGAAGCTTTCTTT. This sequence encodes CASSQTVLTEAFF. The genes are TRBV14 and TRBJ1-1; D is ambiguous. Per germline, CDR1 SGHDN and CDR2 FVKESK. The length of the CDR3 is 13 residues. The V and J ends lost 2 bases and 4 bases respectively, with 8 bases between them. Supplemented by reference TRBV14 and TRBJ1-1, the full variable domain reads EAGVTQFPSHSVIEKGQTVTLRCDPISGHDNLYWYRRVMGKEIKFLLHFVKESKQDESGMPNNRFLAERTGGTYSTLKVQPAELEDSGVYFCASSQTVLTEAFFGQGTRLTVV.

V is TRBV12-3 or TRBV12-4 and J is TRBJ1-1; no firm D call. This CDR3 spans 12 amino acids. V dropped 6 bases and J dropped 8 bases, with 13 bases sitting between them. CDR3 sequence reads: CASSQRSAEAFF. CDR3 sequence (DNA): TGTGCCAGCAGCCAAAGGTCGGCGGAAGCTTTCTTT.

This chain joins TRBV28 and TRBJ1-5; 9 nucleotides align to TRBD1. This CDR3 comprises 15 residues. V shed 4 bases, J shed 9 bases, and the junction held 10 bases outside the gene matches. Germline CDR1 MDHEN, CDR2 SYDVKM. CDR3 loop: CASSYPGQGLRPQHF. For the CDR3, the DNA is TGTGCCAGCAGTTACCCGGGACAGGGATTACGGCCCCAGCATTTT.